The rows below give T cell receptor beta chains drawn from one sample of a study of somatic mutations in cytotoxic T cells in rheumatoid arthritis. Sequencing used immunoSEQ multiplex PCR; TCRdb keeps in-frame clones, though not all of them. Of about 20,000 clones listed, roughly 82% are singletons. Specimen: CD8+ T cells sorted from blood. The receptors stem from an adult with rheumatoid arthritis. CDR3s include the opening cysteine and the closing phenylalanine or tryptophan. A D gene is named only where the DNA matches it firmly. Where a row states a size, it is once, few, many or the class of an expanded clone; other rows omit it.

CDR3aa: CASSSGLAGMRPYNEQFF; CDR3nt: TGCGCCAGCAGCTCCGGACTAGCGGGGATGCGCCCATACAATGAGCAGTTCTTC; v_gene: TRBV5-1; d_gene: TRBD2; abundance: NA; j_gene: TRBJ2-1
CDR3aa: CASSLASDPANYGYTF; CDR3nt: TGTGCCAGCAGCTTGGCCTCTGATCCAGCTAACTATGGCTACACCTTC; v_gene: TRBV5-4; d_gene: NA; abundance: NA; j_gene: TRBJ1-2
CDR3aa: CASSSTGLNTEAFF; CDR3nt: TGCGCCAGCAGCTCGACAGGGTTGAACACTGAAGCTTTCTTT; v_gene: TRBV5-1; d_gene: TRBD1; abundance: NA; j_gene: TRBJ1-1
CDR3aa: CASSLGPEQYF; CDR3nt: TGTGCCAGCAGCTTAGGCCCAGAGCAGTACTTC; v_gene: TRBV5-6; d_gene: NA; abundance: NA; j_gene: TRBJ2-7
CDR3aa: CASSQDANSGANVLTF; CDR3nt: TGCGCCAGCAGCCAAGACGCGAACTCTGGGGCCAACGTCCTGACTTTC; v_gene: TRBV4-3; d_gene: NA; abundance: NA; j_gene: TRBJ2-6
CDR3aa: CASSFANTGELFF; CDR3nt: TGTGCCAGCTCTTTTGCGAACACCGGGGAGCTGTTTTTT; v_gene: TRBV19; d_gene: NA; abundance: NA; j_gene: TRBJ2-2
CDR3aa: CASSVDRETSNEKLFF; CDR3nt: TGTGCCAGCAGTGTGGACAGGGAGACCAGTAATGAAAAACTGTTTTTT; v_gene: TRBV2; d_gene: TRBD1; abundance: NA; j_gene: TRBJ1-4
CDR3aa: CASSVARGMNTEAFF; CDR3nt: TGTGCCAGCAGCGTGGCCAGGGGCATGAACACTGAAGCTTTCTTT; v_gene: TRBV9; d_gene: NA; abundance: NA; j_gene: TRBJ1-1
CDR3aa: CASSMGSSGAYEQYF; CDR3nt: TGTGCCAGTAGTATGGGGAGTAGCGGGGCCTACGAGCAGTACTTC; v_gene: TRBV19; d_gene: TRBD2; abundance: NA; j_gene: TRBJ2-7
CDR3aa: CASSQERNSNEKLFF; CDR3nt: TGTGCCAGCAGCCAAGAACGGAATTCTAATGAAAAACTGTTTTTT; v_gene: TRBV4-2; d_gene: NA; abundance: NA; j_gene: TRBJ1-4
CDR3aa: CASSPGQAPYGYTF; CDR3nt: TGTGCCAGCAGCCCGGGACAGGCCCCCTATGGCTACACCTTC; v_gene: TRBV11-2; d_gene: TRBD1; abundance: NA; j_gene: TRBJ1-2
CDR3aa: CASSFGTSGYEQYF; CDR3nt: TGTGCCAGCAGCTTCGGGACTAGCGGTTACGAGCAGTACTTC; v_gene: TRBV7-2; d_gene: TRBD2; abundance: NA; j_gene: TRBJ2-7
CDR3aa: CASSGDSTYEQYF; CDR3nt: TGTGCCAGCAGTGGGGACAGCACCTACGAGCAGTACTTC; v_gene: TRBV6-5; d_gene: TRBD1; abundance: NA; j_gene: TRBJ2-7
CDR3aa: CASGPDQPQHF; CDR3nt: TGTGCTAGTGGTCCCGATCAGCCCCAGCATTTT; v_gene: TRBV12-5; d_gene: NA; abundance: NA; j_gene: TRBJ1-5
CDR3aa: CASSLKVTYEQYF; CDR3nt: TGTGCCAGCAGTTTAAAGGTTACCTACGAGCAGTACTTC; v_gene: TRBV27; d_gene: NA; abundance: NA; j_gene: TRBJ2-7
CDR3aa: CASRHGFASGDTQYF; CDR3nt: TGTGCCAGCAGACACGGCTTTGCGAGTGGGGATACGCAGTATTTT; v_gene: TRBV27; d_gene: NA; abundance: NA; j_gene: TRBJ2-3
CDR3aa: CASSLSGAGDTQYF; CDR3nt: TGCGCCAGCAGTCTCAGCGGGGCAGGAGATACGCAGTATTTT; v_gene: TRBV4-1; d_gene: TRBD2; abundance: NA; j_gene: TRBJ2-3
CDR3aa: CASQGGYGYTF; CDR3nt: TGTGCCAGCCAGGGAGGCTATGGCTACACCTTC; v_gene: TRBV2; d_gene: NA; abundance: NA; j_gene: TRBJ1-2
CDR3aa: CASSEPGAYEQYF; CDR3nt: TGCGCCAGCAGTGAGCCGGGCGCCTACGAGCAGTACTTC; v_gene: TRBV10-1; d_gene: NA; abundance: NA; j_gene: TRBJ2-7
CDR3aa: CASSFFRTANTEAFF; CDR3nt: TGTGCCAGCAGTTTTTTTAGGACAGCGAACACTGAAGCTTTCTTT; v_gene: TRBV11-2; d_gene: NA; abundance: NA; j_gene: TRBJ1-1
CDR3aa: CASSGDWDNEQFF; CDR3nt: TGTGCCAGCAGCGGGGACTGGGACAATGAGCAGTTCTTC; v_gene: TRBV7-8; d_gene: NA; abundance: few; j_gene: TRBJ2-1
CDR3aa: CASSYFALPRDEQYF; CDR3nt: TGTGCCAGCAGTTATTTCGCGCTACCAAGGGACGAGCAGTACTTC; v_gene: TRBV6-5; d_gene: NA; abundance: NA; j_gene: TRBJ2-7
CDR3aa: CASSLLGALYGYTF; CDR3nt: TGTGCCAGCAGCCTCCTAGGGGCTCTCTATGGCTACACCTTC; v_gene: TRBV7-6; d_gene: NA; abundance: NA; j_gene: TRBJ1-2
CDR3aa: CASSLPPLDYGYTF; CDR3nt: TGTGCCAGCAGCTTACCACCATTGGACTATGGCTACACCTTC; v_gene: TRBV5-4; d_gene: NA; abundance: NA; j_gene: TRBJ1-2
CDR3aa: CASSLVAGGYNEQFF; CDR3nt: TGTGCCAGCAGCTTAGTAGCGGGAGGATACAATGAGCAGTTCTTC; v_gene: TRBV7-9; d_gene: TRBD2; abundance: NA; j_gene: TRBJ2-1
CDR3aa: CASSHGGELFF; CDR3nt: TGTGCCAGCAGCCATGGGGGGGAGCTGTTTTTT; v_gene: TRBV7-6; d_gene: NA; abundance: NA; j_gene: TRBJ2-2
CDR3aa: CASSPALYEQYF; CDR3nt: TGTGCCAGCAGCCCGGCCCTCTACGAGCAGTACTTC; v_gene: TRBV5-8; d_gene: NA; abundance: NA; j_gene: TRBJ2-7
CDR3aa: CASSLGQYNSPLHF; CDR3nt: TGTGCCAGCAGCTTGGGGCAGTATAATTCACCCCTCCACTTT; v_gene: TRBV5-6; d_gene: NA; abundance: few; j_gene: TRBJ1-6
CDR3aa: CASSFQGYEQYF; CDR3nt: TGTGCCAGCAGTTTTCAAGGGTACGAGCAGTACTTC; v_gene: TRBV28; d_gene: NA; abundance: NA; j_gene: TRBJ2-7
CDR3aa: CASSLAGIHGYTF; CDR3nt: TGTGCCAGCAGTTTGGCCGGAATCCATGGCTACACCTTC; v_gene: TRBV27; d_gene: NA; abundance: NA; j_gene: TRBJ1-2
CDR3aa: CASSVAGGNTGELFF; CDR3nt: TGTGCCAGCAGCGTAGCCGGGGGTAACACCGGGGAGCTGTTTTTT; v_gene: TRBV9; d_gene: NA; abundance: NA; j_gene: TRBJ2-2
CDR3aa: CASSLDSGPISSYNEQFF; CDR3nt: TGTGCCAGCAGCTTAGATTCCGGGCCCATAAGCTCCTACAATGAGCAGTTCTTC; v_gene: TRBV11-3; d_gene: NA; abundance: NA; j_gene: TRBJ2-1
CDR3aa: CATRGGYNEQFF; CDR3nt: TGCGCCACCCGAGGGGGCTACAATGAGCAGTTCTTC; v_gene: TRBV5-1; d_gene: NA; abundance: NA; j_gene: TRBJ2-1
CDR3aa: CASSTDTSSYNEQFF; CDR3nt: TGTGCCAGCAGTACGGACACGAGCTCCTACAATGAGCAGTTCTTC; v_gene: TRBV6-5; d_gene: NA; abundance: NA; j_gene: TRBJ2-1
CDR3aa: CASSYGLGSLYGYTF; CDR3nt: TGTGCCAGCAGCTACGGGTTGGGCAGCCTCTATGGCTACACCTTC; v_gene: TRBV7-2; d_gene: NA; abundance: once; j_gene: TRBJ1-2
CDR3aa: CASVRASSGNTIYF; CDR3nt: TGTGCCAGCGTCCGGGCGAGCTCTGGAAACACCATATATTTT; v_gene: TRBV2; d_gene: NA; abundance: NA; j_gene: TRBJ1-3
CDR3aa: CASSQVGHGYTF; CDR3nt: TGCGCCAGCAGCCAAGTAGGGCATGGCTACACCTTC; v_gene: TRBV4-3; d_gene: NA; abundance: NA; j_gene: TRBJ1-2
CDR3aa: CASSRLAASTDTQYF; CDR3nt: TGTGCCAGCAGCCGGTTAGCGGCTAGCACAGATACGCAGTATTTT; v_gene: TRBV2; d_gene: NA; abundance: NA; j_gene: TRBJ2-3
CDR3aa: CATKQGDTGNTIYF; CDR3nt: TGTGCCACCAAACAGGGTGATACTGGAAACACCATATATTTT; v_gene: TRBV25-1; d_gene: NA; abundance: NA; j_gene: TRBJ1-3